A single T cell receptor (beta chain) is shown here with its context. Its antigen is as yet unknown. Sequencing used immunoSEQ multiplex PCR; TCRdb keeps in-frame clones, though not all of them. The sample yields tens of thousands of clones, around 87% seen once. This specimen comes from a study of T cells in localized non-small cell lung cancer. Whole-study results and caveats: The highest T cell clonality was in uninvolved adjacent lung, above tumor.

V dropped 5 bases and J dropped 1; count of bases not matched to a gene: 7. This CDR3 spans 15 amino acids. CDR1 is SGHTA, CDR2 FQGNSA, per germline. This chain joins TRBV7-2 and TRBJ1-1; TRBD1 agrees at 7 bases. Sequences were derived from PBMCs, sampled before any cancer treatment. This sequence was found in a man aged 35 to 69 with stage II lung adenocarcinoma. CDR3 loop: CASSPRRTGNTEAFF. The CDR3 DNA reads TGTGCCAGCAGCCCACGGAGGACAGGGAACACTGAAGCTTTCTTT.